Listed below are T cell receptor beta chains from one sample, sequenced in a study of blood T cell repertoires in COVID-19. Assay: immunoSEQ multiplex PCR; the TCRdb copy retains only in-frame clones and omits some. The table includes under 250,000 clones, around 82% detected once. The sequenced sample was peripheral blood. The origin of the receptors is a man between 50 and 59 years old with active or convalescent COVID-19. CDR3s include the opening cysteine and the closing phenylalanine or tryptophan. The D gene is left open where the match is weak. Size tells how often a clone was seen (once, few, many) or the class of an expanded clone, and some rows leave it out.

D	J	V	size	CDR3	DNA
TRBD1	TRBJ1-1	TRBV30	NA	CAWSPDRDTEAFF	TGTGCCTGGAGTCCCGACAGGGACACTGAAGCTTTCTTT
TRBD1	TRBJ1-1	TRBV4-2	NA	CASSQPTGGTEAFF	TGTGCCAGCAGCCAACCTACAGGGGGCACTGAAGCTTTCTTT
NA	TRBJ2-7	TRBV5-1	NA	CASSPSRVPSYEQYF	TGCGCCAGCAGCCCGAGCAGGGTACCATCCTACGAGCAGTACTTC
TRBD1	TRBJ1-5	TRBV3-1/TRBV3-2	NA	CASSLGTGNNQPQHF	TGTGCCAGCAGCCTAGGGACAGGGAACAATCAGCCCCAGCATTTT
TRBD1	TRBJ2-1	TRBV4-2	NA	CASSQDRDSYNEQFF	TGTGCCAGCAGCCAAGACCGGGACAGTTACAATGAGCAGTTCTTC
TRBD2	TRBJ2-3	TRBV7-2	NA	CASSITSGGTDTQYF	TGTGCCAGCAGCATAACTAGCGGGGGGACAGATACGCAGTATTTT
NA	TRBJ2-1	TRBV21-1	NA	CASSKTGTSGNEQFF	TGTGCCAGCAGCAAAACGGGGACTAGCGGCAATGAGCAGTTCTTC
NA	TRBJ2-3	TRBV13	few	CASSQRGPSTDTQYF	TGTGCCAGCAGCCAACGGGGTCCGAGCACAGATACGCAGTATTTT
NA	TRBJ2-3	TRBV29-1	NA	CSVSSSTGGDTQYF	TGCAGCGTTTCTTCCTCGACCGGCGGGGATACGCAGTATTTT
NA	TRBJ2-4	TRBV24-1	once	CATSGGAKNIQYF	TGTGCCACCAGTGGCGGAGCCAAAAACATTCAGTACTTC
NA	TRBJ2-2	TRBV11-2	NA	CASSLAGRVGTGELFF	TGTGCCAGCAGCTTAGCAGGCAGGGTAGGCACCGGGGAGCTGTTTTTT
NA	TRBJ2-7	TRBV2	NA	CASIPIPSYEQYF	TGTGCCAGCATCCCCATCCCTAGCTACGAGCAGTACTTC
NA	TRBJ1-6	TRBV7-9	NA	CASSLSPGNSPLHF	TGTGCCAGCAGCCTTAGCCCTGGGAATTCACCCCTCCACTTT
NA	TRBJ2-1	TRBV5-6	once	CASRETGRGNEQFF	TGTGCCAGCCGGGAGACTGGACGGGGCAATGAGCAGTTCTTC
TRBD2	TRBJ2-1	TRBV7-2	NA	CASSLGSGGSVNEQFF	TGTGCCAGCAGCTTAGGAAGCGGGGGATCTGTTAATGAGCAGTTCTTC
TRBD1	TRBJ1-1	TRBV24-1	NA	CATSEGGQGKAFF	TGTGCCACCAGTGAGGGGGGACAGGGGAAAGCTTTCTTT
TRBD2	TRBJ2-3	TRBV9	NA	CASSVAGLAPSTDTQYF	TGTGCCAGCAGCGTAGCCGGACTAGCACCTAGCACAGATACGCAGTATTTT
TRBD1	TRBJ1-3	TRBV5-1	NA	CASRDGQGVGNTIYF	TGCGCCAGCAGGGACGGACAGGGAGTTGGAAACACCATATATTTT
NA	TRBJ1-2	TRBV30	NA	CAWRTPGAGYTF	TGTGCCTGGAGGACCCCCGGAGCTGGCTACACCTTC
NA	TRBJ2-2	TRBV10-3	NA	CAISDRGGPVGTGELFF	TGTGCCATCAGTGACAGAGGAGGCCCCGTGGGCACCGGGGAGCTGTTTTTT
TRBD2	TRBJ2-5	TRBV11-3	NA	CASSPGLAEKETQYF	TGTGCCAGCAGCCCAGGACTAGCGGAAAAAGAGACCCAGTACTTC
NA	TRBJ1-2	TRBV4-3	NA	CASSQDLAANYGYTF	TGCGCCAGCAGCCAAGATTTGGCAGCTAACTATGGCTACACCTTC
TRBD2	TRBJ2-3	TRBV2	NA	CASGAGGTDTQYF	TGTGCCAGCGGGGCGGGAGGCACAGATACGCAGTATTTT
NA	TRBJ1-4	TRBV6-5	NA	CASTLHRATNEKLFF	TGTGCCAGCACTCTGCACAGGGCCACTAATGAAAAACTGTTTTTT
NA	TRBJ1-2	TRBV6-5	NA	CASSSARQGRNYGYTF	TGTGCCAGCAGTTCGGCCCGCCAAGGGAGGAACTATGGCTACACCTTC
TRBD2	TRBJ2-1	TRBV4-3	NA	CASSQDVERGGVWQFF	TGCGCCAGCAGCCAAGACGTGGAGCGGGGTGGGGTCTGGCAGTTCTTC
TRBD2	TRBJ2-5	TRBV2	NA	CASGGLARQETQYF	TGTGCCAGCGGGGGACTAGCAAGACAAGAGACCCAGTACTTC
NA	TRBJ2-5	TRBV12-3/TRBV12-4	once	CASSLRGTETQYF	TGTGCCAGCAGTTTAAGGGGGACAGAGACCCAGTACTTC